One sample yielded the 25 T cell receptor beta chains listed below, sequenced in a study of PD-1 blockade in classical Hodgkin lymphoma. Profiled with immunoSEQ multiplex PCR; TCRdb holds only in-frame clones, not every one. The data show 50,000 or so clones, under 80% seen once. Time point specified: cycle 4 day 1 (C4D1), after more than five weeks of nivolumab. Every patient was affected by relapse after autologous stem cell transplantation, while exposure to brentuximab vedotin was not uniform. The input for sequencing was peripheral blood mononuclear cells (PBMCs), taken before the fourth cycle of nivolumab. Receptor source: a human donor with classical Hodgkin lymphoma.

The CDR3 loop is CASSPGLPGWEFF. The CDR3 DNA reads as TGTGCCAGCAGCCCTGGACTACCCGGGTGGGAGTTCTTC. This chain uses TRBV11-2 with TRBJ2-1, with D maybe TRBD2 (6 bases). Trimming removed 5 bases from V and 14 bases from J, with 19 bases in between. This CDR3 comprises 13 residues. Germline values: CDR1 SGHAT, CDR2 FQNNGV.

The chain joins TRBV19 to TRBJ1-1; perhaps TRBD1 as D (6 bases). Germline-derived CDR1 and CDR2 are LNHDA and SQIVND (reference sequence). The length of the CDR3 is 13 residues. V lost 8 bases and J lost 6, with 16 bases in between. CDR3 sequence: CASGSPGGPEAFF. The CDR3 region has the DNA TGTGCCAGTGGGAGTCCGGGGGGGCCTGAAGCTTTCTTT.

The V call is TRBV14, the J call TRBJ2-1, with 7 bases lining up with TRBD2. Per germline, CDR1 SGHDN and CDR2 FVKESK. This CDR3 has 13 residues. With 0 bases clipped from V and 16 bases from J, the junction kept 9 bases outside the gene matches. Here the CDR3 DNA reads TGTGCCAGCAGCCAAGATATCGGACTAGGCCCTTTCTTC. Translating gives CASSQDIGLGPFF.

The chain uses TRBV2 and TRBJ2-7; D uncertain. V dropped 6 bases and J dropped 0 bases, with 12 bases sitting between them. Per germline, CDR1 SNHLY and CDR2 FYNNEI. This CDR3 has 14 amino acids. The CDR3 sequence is CASRAEQSSYEQYF. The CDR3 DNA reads TGTGCCAGCAGAGCCGAGCAAAGCTCCTACGAGCAGTACTTC.

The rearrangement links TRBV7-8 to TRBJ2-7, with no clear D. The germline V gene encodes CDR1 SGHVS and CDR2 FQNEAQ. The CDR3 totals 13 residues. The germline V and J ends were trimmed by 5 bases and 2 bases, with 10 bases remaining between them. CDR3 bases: TGTGCCAGCAGCACAGATTGGGCCTACGAGCAGTACTTC. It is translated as CASSTDWAYEQYF. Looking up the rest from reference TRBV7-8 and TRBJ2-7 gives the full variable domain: GAGVSQSPRYKVAKRGQDVALRCDPISGHVSLFWYQQALGQGPEFLTYFQNEAQLDKSGLPSDRFFAERPEGSVSTLKIQRTQQEDSAVYLCASSTDWAYEQYFGPGTRLTVT.

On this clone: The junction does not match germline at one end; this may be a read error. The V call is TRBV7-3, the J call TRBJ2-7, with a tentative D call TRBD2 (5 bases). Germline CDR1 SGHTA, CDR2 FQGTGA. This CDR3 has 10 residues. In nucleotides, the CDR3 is TGTGCCAGCAGCACGCTAGCCATCTGCTTC. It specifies CASSTLAICF.

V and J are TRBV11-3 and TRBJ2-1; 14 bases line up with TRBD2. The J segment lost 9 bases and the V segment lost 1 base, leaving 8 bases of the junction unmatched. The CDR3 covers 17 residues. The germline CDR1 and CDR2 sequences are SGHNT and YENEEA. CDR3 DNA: TGTGCCAGCAGCTTAGGCGGGACTAGCGGGAGTGAGGGTGAGCAGTTCTTC. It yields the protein CASSLGGTSGSEGEQFF. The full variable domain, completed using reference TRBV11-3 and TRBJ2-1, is EAGVVQSPRYKIIEKKQPVAFWCNPISGHNTLYWYLQNLGQGPELLIRYENEEAVDDSQLPKDRFSAERLKGVDSTLKIQPAELGDSAVYLCASSLGGTSGSEGEQFFGPGTRLTVL.

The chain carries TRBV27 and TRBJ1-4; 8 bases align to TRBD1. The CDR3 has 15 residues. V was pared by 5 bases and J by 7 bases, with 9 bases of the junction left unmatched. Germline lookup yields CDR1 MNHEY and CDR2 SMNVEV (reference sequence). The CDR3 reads CASSLTDRVTEKLFF. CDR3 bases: TGTGCCAGCAGTCTTACGGACAGGGTGACTGAAAAACTGTTTTTT.

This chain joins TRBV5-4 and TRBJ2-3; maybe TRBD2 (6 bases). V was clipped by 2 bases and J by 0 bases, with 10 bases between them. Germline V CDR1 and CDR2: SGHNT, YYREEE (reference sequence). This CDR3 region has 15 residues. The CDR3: CASSFFGGSTDTQYF. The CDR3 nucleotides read TGTGCCAGCAGCTTTTTTGGGGGGAGCACAGATACGCAGTATTTT.

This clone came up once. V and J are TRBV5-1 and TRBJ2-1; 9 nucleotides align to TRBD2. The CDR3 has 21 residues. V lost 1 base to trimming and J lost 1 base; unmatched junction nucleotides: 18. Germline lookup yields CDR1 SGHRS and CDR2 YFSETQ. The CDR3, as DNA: TGCGCCAGCAGCTTGAGAGTAGGCAGTAAAGGCCTAGCGGGGTCCTACAATGAGCAGTTCTTC. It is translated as CASSLRVGSKGLAGSYNEQFF.

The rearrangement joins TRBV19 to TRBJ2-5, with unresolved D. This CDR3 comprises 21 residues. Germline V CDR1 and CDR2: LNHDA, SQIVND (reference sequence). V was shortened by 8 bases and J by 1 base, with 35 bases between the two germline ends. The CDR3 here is CASLPHPRYLAREDAQETQYF. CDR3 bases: TGTGCCAGTCTTCCCCATCCTCGATACCTTGCCCGAGAAGACGCCCAAGAGACCCAGTACTTC.

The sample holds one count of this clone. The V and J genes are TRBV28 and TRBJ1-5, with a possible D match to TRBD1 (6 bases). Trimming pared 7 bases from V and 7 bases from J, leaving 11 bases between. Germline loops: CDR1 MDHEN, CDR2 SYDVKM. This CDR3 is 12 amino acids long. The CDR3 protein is CASTMDRQPQHF. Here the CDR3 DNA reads TGTGCCAGCACCATGGACAGACAGCCCCAGCATTTT. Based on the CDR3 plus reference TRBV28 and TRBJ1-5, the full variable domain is DVKVTQSSRYLVKRTGEKVFLECVQDMDHENMFWYRQDPGLGLRLIYFSYDVKMKEKGDIPEGYSVSREKKERFSLILESASTNQTSMYLCASTMDRQPQHFGDGTRLSIL.

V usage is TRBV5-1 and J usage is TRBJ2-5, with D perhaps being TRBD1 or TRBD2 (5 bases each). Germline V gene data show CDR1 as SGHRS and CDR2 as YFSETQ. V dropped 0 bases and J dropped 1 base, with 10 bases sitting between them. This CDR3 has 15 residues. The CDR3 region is CASSLGGAGQETQYF. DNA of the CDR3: TGCGCCAGCAGCTTGGGTGGGGCGGGCCAAGAGACCCAGTACTTC.

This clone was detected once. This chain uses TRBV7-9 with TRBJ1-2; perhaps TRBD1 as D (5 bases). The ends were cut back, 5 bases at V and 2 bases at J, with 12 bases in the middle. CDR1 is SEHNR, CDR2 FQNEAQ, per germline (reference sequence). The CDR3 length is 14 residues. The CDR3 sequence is CASSLVDRNYGYTF. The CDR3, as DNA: TGTGCCAGCAGCCTAGTAGACAGAAACTATGGCTACACCTTC.

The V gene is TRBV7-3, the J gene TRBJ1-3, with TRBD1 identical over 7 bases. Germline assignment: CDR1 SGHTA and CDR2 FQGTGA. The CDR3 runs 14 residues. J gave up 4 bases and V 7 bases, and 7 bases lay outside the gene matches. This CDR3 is CASISGTEGNTIYF. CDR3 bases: TGTGCCAGCATCTCCGGGACAGAGGGAAACACCATATATTTT.

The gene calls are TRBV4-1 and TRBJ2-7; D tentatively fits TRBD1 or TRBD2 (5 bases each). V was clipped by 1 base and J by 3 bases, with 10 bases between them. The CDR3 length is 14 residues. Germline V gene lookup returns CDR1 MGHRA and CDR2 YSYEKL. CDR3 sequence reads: CASSQVWGSYEQYF. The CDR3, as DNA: TGCGCCAGCAGCCAAGTCTGGGGGAGCTACGAGCAGTACTTC.

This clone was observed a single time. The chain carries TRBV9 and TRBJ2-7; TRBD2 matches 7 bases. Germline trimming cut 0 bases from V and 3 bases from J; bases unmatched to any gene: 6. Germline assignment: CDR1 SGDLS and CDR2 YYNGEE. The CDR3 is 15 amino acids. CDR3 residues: CASSVGTSYLYEQYF. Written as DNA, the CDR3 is TGTGCCAGCAGCGTAGGGACTAGTTACCTCTACGAGCAGTACTTC.

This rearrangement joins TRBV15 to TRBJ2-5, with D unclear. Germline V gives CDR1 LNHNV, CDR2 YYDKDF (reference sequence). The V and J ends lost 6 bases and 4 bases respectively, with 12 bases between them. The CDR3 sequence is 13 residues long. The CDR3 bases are TGTGCCACCAGTCCGGCAGCCGGAGAGACCCAGTACTTC. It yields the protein CATSPAAGETQYF.

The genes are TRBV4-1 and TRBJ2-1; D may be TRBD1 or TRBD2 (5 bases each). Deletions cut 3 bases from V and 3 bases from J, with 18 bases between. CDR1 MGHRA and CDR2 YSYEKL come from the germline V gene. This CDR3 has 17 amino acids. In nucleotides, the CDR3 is TGCGCCAGCAGCCATTTCCCGGGGCCCCTCAACTACAATGAGCAGTTCTTC. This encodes CASSHFPGPLNYNEQFF.

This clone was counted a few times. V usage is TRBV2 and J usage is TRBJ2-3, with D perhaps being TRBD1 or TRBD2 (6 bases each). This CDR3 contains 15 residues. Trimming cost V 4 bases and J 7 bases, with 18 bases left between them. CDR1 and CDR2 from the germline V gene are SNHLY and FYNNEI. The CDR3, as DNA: TGTGCCAGCAGTGGGGGGCTAGCGATTAAATATACGCAGTATTTT. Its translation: CASSGGLAIKYTQYF.

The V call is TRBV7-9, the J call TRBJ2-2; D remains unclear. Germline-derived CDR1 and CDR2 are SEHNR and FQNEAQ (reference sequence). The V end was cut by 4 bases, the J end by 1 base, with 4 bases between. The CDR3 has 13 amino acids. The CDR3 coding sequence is TGTGCCAGCAGCTACATGAACACCGGGGAGCTGTTTTTT. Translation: CASSYMNTGELFF.

Written as DNA, the CDR3 is TGTGCCAGCGTGGACGGATCAGCGTCAGAGCAGTACTTC. The encoded protein is CASVDGSASEQYF. The rearrangement links TRBV6-6 to TRBJ2-7; D call uncertain. V dropped 8 bases and J dropped 7 bases, with 18 bases sitting between them. The CDR3 is 13 residues long. Germline CDR1 and CDR2: MNHNY and SVGAGI (reference sequence).

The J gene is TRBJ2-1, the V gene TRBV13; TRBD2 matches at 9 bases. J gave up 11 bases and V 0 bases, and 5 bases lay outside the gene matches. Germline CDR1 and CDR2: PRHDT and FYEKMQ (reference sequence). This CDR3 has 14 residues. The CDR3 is CASSLGATSGKQFF. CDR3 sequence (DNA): TGTGCCAGCAGCTTAGGCGCGACTAGCGGAAAGCAGTTCTTC.

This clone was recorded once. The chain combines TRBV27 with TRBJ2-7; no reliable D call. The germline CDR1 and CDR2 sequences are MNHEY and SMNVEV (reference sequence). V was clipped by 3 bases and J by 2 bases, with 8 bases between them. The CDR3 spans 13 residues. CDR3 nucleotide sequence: TGTGCCAGCAGTTTTTACGGTACCTACGAGCAGTACTTC. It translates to CASSFYGTYEQYF.

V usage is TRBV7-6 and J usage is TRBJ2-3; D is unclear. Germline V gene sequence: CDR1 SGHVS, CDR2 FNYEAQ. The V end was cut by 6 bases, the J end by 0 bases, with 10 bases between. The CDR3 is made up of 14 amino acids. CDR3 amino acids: CASRFKHSTDTQYF. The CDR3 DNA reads TGTGCCAGCAGATTTAAACACAGCACAGATACGCAGTATTTT.